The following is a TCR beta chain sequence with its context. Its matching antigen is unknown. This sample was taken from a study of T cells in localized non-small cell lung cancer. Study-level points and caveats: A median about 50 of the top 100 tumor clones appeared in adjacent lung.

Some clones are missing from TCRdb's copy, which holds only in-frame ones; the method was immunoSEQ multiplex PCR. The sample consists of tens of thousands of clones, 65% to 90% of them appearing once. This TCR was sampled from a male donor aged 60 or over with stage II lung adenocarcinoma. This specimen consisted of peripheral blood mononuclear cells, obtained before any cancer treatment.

In DNA, the CDR3 is TGTGCCAGCTCACTCCGGGGTCAAGGCCCCAATCAGCCCCAGCATTTT. Translating gives CASSLRGQGPNQPQHF. The rearrangement links TRBV18 to TRBJ1-5; D remains ambiguous. From germline, CDR1 is KGHSH and CDR2 LQKENI. Trimming left V 4 bases short and J 3 bases short, with 16 bases between. The CDR3 has 16 amino acids.